The 4 T cell receptor beta chains below all came from one sample that was sequenced in a study of blood T cells in healthy people across ages. With a J-beta primer mix and a sample-barcoded 5' primer, a second PCR ran about 6 to 11 cycles. From the 5' RACE reads, TCRdb called clonotypes with MiXCR, one entry per CDR3 protein. The sample contains around 970,000 distinct CDR3 sequences, roughly 51% of which appear only once. The sequenced sample was blood. The receptors derive from an older woman in good health.

The sample holds a few counts of this clonotype. The chain joins TRBV7-2 to TRBJ2-3; TRBD1 might be the D (6 bases). The germline gives CDR1 SGHTA, CDR2 FQGNSA. This CDR3 comprises 20 residues. Between the trimmed V and J ends, which lost 2 bases and 0 bases, there was a span of 24 bases. The CDR3 DNA is TGTGCCAGCAGCTTAAATTCAGACAGGACGCCCTCATATAGCACAGATACGCAGTATTTT. Its protein product is CASSLNSDRTPSYSTDTQYF.

The chain links TRBV3-1 to TRBJ2-1; D is perhaps TRBD2 (5 bases). The V and J ends lost 1 base and 10 bases respectively, with 14 bases between them. The germline gives CDR1 LGHDT, CDR2 YNNKEL (reference sequence). The CDR3 length is 14 residues. CDR3 region: CASSQVGERWEQFF. CDR3 bases: TGTGCCAGCAGCCAAGTGGGAGAGCGCTGGGAGCAGTTCTTC.

The CDR3 here is CSVDLSTDTQYF. In DNA form, the CDR3 reads TGCAGCGTTGACTTAAGCACAGATACGCAGTATTTT. The rearrangement links TRBV29-1 to TRBJ2-3; D not resolved. CDR1 and CDR2 from the germline V gene are SQVTM and ANQGSEA. V was shortened by 3 bases and J by 0 bases, with 4 bases between the two germline ends. This CDR3 comprises 12 residues.

In this sample, this clonotype turned up a few times. The chain couples TRBV11-2 to TRBJ2-4; D is undetermined. The CDR3 is 12 residues long. Germline loops: CDR1 SGHAT, CDR2 FQNNGV. The V gene lost 5 bases and the J gene lost 13 bases, with 15 bases spanning the gap. The CDR3 DNA follows: TGTGCCAGCAGCCCGGACCCGGTCCGGCAGTACTTC. Translating gives CASSPDPVRQYF.